This paragraph reports one T cell receptor beta chain. Its target is unknown. These data belong to a study of CD8+CD57+ T cells in acquired aplastic anemia. Findings and limits, study-wide: The study found no significant CD8+ Simpson's diversity difference between patients and controls. Sharing between patients and controls was observed for twenty-nine CD8+ CDR3 sequences.

The germline V and J ends were trimmed by 3 bases and 7 bases, with 12 bases remaining between them. The length of the CDR3 is 13 residues. Germline CDR1 and CDR2: MGHDK and SYGVNS. For CDR3 and TCR beta VDJ profiling, genomic DNA was the template used. MiXCR, applied by TCRdb to the reads, yields one record per CDR3 protein. The profile shows about 110,000 distinct CDR3 sequences, around half of them singletons. The sequenced sample consisted of sorted CD4+, CD8+, or CD8+CD57+ T cells (not recorded which) from PBMCs. This clonotype was sampled from a human donor in good health, serving as a control. The chain combines TRBV25-1 with TRBJ1-1; no definite D call. CDR3 loop: CASSEFPRGEAFF. CDR3 coding DNA: TGTGCCAGCAGTGAGTTCCCCCGGGGTGAAGCTTTCTTT. The variable domain in full, completed from reference TRBV25-1 and TRBJ1-1, reads EADIYQTPRYLVIGTGKKITLECSQTMGHDKMYWYQQDPGMELHLIHYSYGVNSTEKGDLSSESTVSRIRTEHFPLTLESARPSHTSQYLCASSEFPRGEAFFGQGTRLTVV.